Described below is a single T cell receptor beta chain sequence and its context. The germline V and J ends were trimmed by 4 bases and 4 bases, with 14 bases remaining between them. CDR3 length: 14 amino acids. Germline CDR1 reads SGHRS; CDR2 reads YFSETQ. TCR beta chains were sequenced at survey level with immunoSEQ. Generated by immunoSEQ multiplex PCR, the TCRdb table keeps only in-frame clones and is missing some. Found here are approximately 70,000 clones, 85% to 95% of them singletons; the top ten hold roughly 4.5%. This TCR was recovered from a man aged 35 to 55 with rheumatoid arthritis. This chain joins TRBV5-1 and TRBJ2-5; D is possibly TRBD2 (6 bases). Sample: PBMCs. The CDR3 DNA sequence: TGCGCCAGCAGCCCGGGACTCCTAGGAGAGACCCAGTACTTC. Its translation is CASSPGLLGETQYF.